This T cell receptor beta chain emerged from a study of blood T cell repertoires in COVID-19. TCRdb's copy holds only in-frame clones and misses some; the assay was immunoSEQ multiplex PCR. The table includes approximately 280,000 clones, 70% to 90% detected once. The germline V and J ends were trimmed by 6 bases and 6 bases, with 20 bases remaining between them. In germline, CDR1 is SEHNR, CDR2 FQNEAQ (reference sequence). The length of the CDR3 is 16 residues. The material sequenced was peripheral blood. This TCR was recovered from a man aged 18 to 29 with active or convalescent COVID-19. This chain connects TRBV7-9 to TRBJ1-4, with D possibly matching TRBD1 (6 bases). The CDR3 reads CASRPFGRGDDEKLFF. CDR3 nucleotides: TGTGCCAGCAGACCCTTTGGCAGGGGCGATGATGAAAAACTGTTTTTT.